Listed below are T cell receptor beta chains from one sample, sequenced in a study of PD-1 blockade in classical Hodgkin lymphoma. The repertoire was sequenced with immunoSEQ multiplex PCR; TCRdb's copy has only in-frame clones and lacks some. The sample shows about 30,000 clones, roughly two thirds of them seen only once. The starting material was peripheral blood mononuclear cells (PBMCs), obtained before the second cycle of nivolumab. These receptors came from a human donor with classical Hodgkin lymphoma. Each CDR3 is given with its conserved first and last residue. Fields, in order: D gene, CDR3 length, V gene, J gene, clone size, CDR3 DNA, CDR3 protein. A D gene is named only where the DNA matches it firmly. Only some rows state a clone size, as once, few, many or a class for expanded clones.

D: NA; length: 11; V: TRBV11-2; J: TRBJ2-1; size: NA; DNA: TGTGCCAGCAGCCCAGGGATGGGGCAGTTCTTC; CDR3: CASSPGMGQFF
D: TRBD2; length: 17; V: TRBV18; J: TRBJ2-5; size: NA; DNA: TGTGCCAGCTCACCACTTAGAACTAGCGGGGTGGTGAAGACCCAGTACTTC; CDR3: CASSPLRTSGVVKTQYF
D: NA; length: 14; V: TRBV18; J: TRBJ2-3; size: once; DNA: TGTGCCAGCTCACTCAGCGGAAACACAGATACGCAGTATTTT; CDR3: CASSLSGNTDTQYF
D: TRBD1; length: 12; V: TRBV7-9; J: TRBJ2-7; size: NA; DNA: TGTGCCAGCAGCTTGACAGGGGACGAGCAGTACTTC; CDR3: CASSLTGDEQYF
D: NA; length: 17; V: TRBV7-8; J: TRBJ2-5; size: once; DNA: TGTGCCAGCAGCTTAGTAACTAGGGGATCTACTCAAGAGACCCAGTACTTC; CDR3: CASSLVTRGSTQETQYF
D: NA; length: 14; V: TRBV7-6; J: TRBJ2-1; size: NA; DNA: TGTGCCAGCAGCTTAGTCCCCGTTTCCAATGAGCAGTTCTTC; CDR3: CASSLVPVSNEQFF
D: NA; length: 14; V: TRBV9; J: TRBJ1-1; size: once; DNA: TGTGCCAGCAGCGTTTCTGGGTTGAACACTGAAGCTTTCTTT; CDR3: CASSVSGLNTEAFF
D: NA; length: 14; V: TRBV9; J: TRBJ2-1; size: NA; DNA: TGTGCCAGCAGCGTAGGGGACACCTACAATGAGCAGTTCTTC; CDR3: CASSVGDTYNEQFF
D: TRBD1; length: 15; V: TRBV4-1; J: TRBJ1-4; size: once; DNA: TGCGCCAGCAGCCCCCAATTAGGGACAGGGACGCAACTGTTTTTT; CDR3: CASSPQLGTGTQLFF
D: NA; length: 17; V: TRBV7-9; J: TRBJ1-2; size: NA; DNA: TGTGCCAGCAGCCCCTCCCAGGGGATGGGAACCAACTATGGCTACACCTTC; CDR3: CASSPSQGMGTNYGYTF
D: NA; length: 13; V: TRBV6-5; J: TRBJ1-5; size: NA; DNA: TGTGCCAGCAGTTTAACAGGTTCCGGGACCCAGCATTTT; CDR3: CASSLTGSGTQHF
D: NA; length: 14; V: TRBV6-1; J: TRBJ1-1; size: NA; DNA: TGTGCCAGCAGTCGCGATCCCCTGAACACTGAAGCTTTCTTT; CDR3: CASSRDPLNTEAFF
D: NA; length: 16; V: TRBV7-8; J: TRBJ1-3; size: NA; DNA: TGTGCCAGCAGCTTAGCGTCAAAGGGCTCTGGAAACACCATATATTTT; CDR3: CASSLASKGSGNTIYF
D: NA; length: 13; V: TRBV2; J: TRBJ2-5; size: NA; DNA: TGTGCCAGCAGTGGCGACAGGTTTGAGACCCAGTACTTC; CDR3: CASSGDRFETQYF
D: NA; length: 14; V: TRBV10-1; J: TRBJ1-4; size: once; DNA: TGCGCCAGCAGTGATAGCGGGGCTCTTCAAAAACTGTTTTTT; CDR3: CASSDSGALQKLFF
D: NA; length: 15; V: TRBV18; J: TRBJ1-5; size: NA; DNA: TGTGCCAGCTCACCAGGACAGCAACAGACGGTCGACCAGCATTTT; CDR3: CASSPGQQQTVDQHF
D: NA; length: 14; V: TRBV30; J: TRBJ2-2; size: few; DNA: TGTGCCTGGAGTAGGACAGCGAACACCGGGGAGCTGTTTTTT; CDR3: CAWSRTANTGELFF
D: NA; length: 13; V: TRBV5-1; J: TRBJ2-7; size: NA; DNA: TGCGCCAGCAGGGGGGACGGGGCCTACGAGCAGTACTTC; CDR3: CASRGDGAYEQYF
D: NA; length: 13; V: TRBV27; J: TRBJ1-1; size: NA; DNA: TGTGCCAGCAGTTTATCTTATGGCACTGAAGCTTTCTTT; CDR3: CASSLSYGTEAFF
D: TRBD1; length: 17; V: TRBV7-9; J: TRBJ2-1; size: few; DNA: TGTGCCAGCAGCCCTAGTTCCGGGACAGGAGGGGTCAGGGAGCAGTTCTTC; CDR3: CASSPSSGTGGVREQFF
D: NA; length: 18; V: TRBV7-2; J: TRBJ1-6; size: few; DNA: TGTGCCAGCAGCTCGACCTTTGGACAGACCACCTATAATTCACCCCTCCACTTT; CDR3: CASSSTFGQTTYNSPLHF
D: NA; length: 15; V: TRBV5-4; J: TRBJ2-7; size: NA; DNA: TGTGCCAGCAGCTTGGGCGGGCAGAGCTCCTACGAGCAGTACTTC; CDR3: CASSLGGQSSYEQYF
D: NA; length: 13; V: TRBV6-1; J: TRBJ1-2; size: few; DNA: TGTGCCAGCAGATTACAGGATAACTATGGCTACACCTTC; CDR3: CASRLQDNYGYTF
D: NA; length: 16; V: TRBV9; J: TRBJ2-5; size: NA; DNA: TGTGCCAGCAGCGTAGCTACTGGGACGTTGGGAAAGACCCAGTACTTC; CDR3: CASSVATGTLGKTQYF
D: TRBD1; length: 13; V: TRBV7-8; J: TRBJ2-7; size: NA; DNA: TGTGCCAGCAGCGTGGGACAGACATACGAGCAGTACTTC; CDR3: CASSVGQTYEQYF
D: NA; length: 15; V: TRBV7-9; J: TRBJ1-1; size: NA; DNA: TGTGCCAGCAGCTTAGAAACGGGTAAGGGGTTTGAAGCTTTCTTT; CDR3: CASSLETGKGFEAFF
D: NA; length: 19; V: TRBV5-1; J: TRBJ2-1; size: NA; DNA: TGCGCCAGCAGCTTGGAAGGGGGGGAGGGCCCAAGCTCCTACAATGAGCAGTTCTTC; CDR3: CASSLEGGEGPSSYNEQFF
D: NA; length: 14; V: TRBV5-1; J: TRBJ1-4; size: NA; DNA: TGCGCCAGCAGTTCAACAGGGTCTAATGAAAAACTGTTTTTT; CDR3: CASSSTGSNEKLFF
D: NA; length: 13; V: TRBV2; J: TRBJ1-2; size: NA; DNA: TGTGCCAGCGAAAATGGGGGGATGTATGGCTACACCTTC; CDR3: CASENGGMYGYTF
D: TRBD2; length: 14; V: TRBV6-5; J: TRBJ2-1; size: many; DNA: TGTGCCAGCAGTTACCGGCGGGGGGGTAATGAGCAGTTCTTC; CDR3: CASSYRRGGNEQFF
D: TRBD1; length: 16; V: TRBV11-2; J: TRBJ1-4; size: NA; DNA: TGTGCCAGCAGTGGACAGGAACGGGCAATTTTCGAAAAACTGTTTTTT; CDR3: CASSGQERAIFEKLFF
D: NA; length: 15; V: TRBV4-2; J: TRBJ2-7; size: once; DNA: TGTGCCAGCAGCCAAGCCCCTAGCGAAGTCTACGAGCAGTACTTC; CDR3: CASSQAPSEVYEQYF
D: NA; length: 14; V: TRBV7-2; J: TRBJ1-2; size: NA; DNA: TGTGCCAGCAGCTCGACCCAACCCTGGGATGGCTACACCTTC; CDR3: CASSSTQPWDGYTF
D: NA; length: 14; V: TRBV6-1; J: TRBJ2-5; size: NA; DNA: TGTGCCAGCAGTGGACAGGGCGGGGTAGAGACCCAGTACTTC; CDR3: CASSGQGGVETQYF
D: NA; length: 13; V: TRBV6-5; J: TRBJ1-1; size: NA; DNA: TGTGCCAGCACCCTCGCCAGGGGTACTGAAGCTTTCTTT; CDR3: CASTLARGTEAFF
D: NA; length: 13; V: TRBV5-1; J: TRBJ2-2; size: NA; DNA: TGCGCCAGCAGTAAACAGGACACCGGGGAGCTGTTTTTT; CDR3: CASSKQDTGELFF
D: NA; length: 15; V: TRBV11-2; J: TRBJ2-3; size: few; DNA: TGTGCCAGCAGCTCGCCGGGACAAGACACAGATACGCAGTATTTT; CDR3: CASSSPGQDTDTQYF
D: NA; length: 13; V: TRBV10-3; J: TRBJ2-5; size: NA; DNA: TGTGCCATGCAAGCCAGGAGTGAGGAGACCCAGTACTTC; CDR3: CAMQARSEETQYF
D: NA; length: 16; V: TRBV7-2; J: TRBJ2-2; size: NA; DNA: TGTGCCAGCAGCTACGGGACTCTAGCCCTCACCGGGGAGCTGTTTTTT; CDR3: CASSYGTLALTGELFF
D: TRBD1; length: 15; V: TRBV28; J: TRBJ1-1; size: few; DNA: TGTGCCAGCAGCCCATCAGGGGGACCAAACACTGAAGCTTTCTTT; CDR3: CASSPSGGPNTEAFF
D: NA; length: 12; V: TRBV6-6; J: TRBJ1-4; size: NA; DNA: TGTGCCAGCGGAAGGAACAATGAAAAACTGTTTTTT; CDR3: CASGRNNEKLFF
D: NA; length: 13; V: TRBV6-5; J: TRBJ1-4; size: NA; DNA: TGTGCCAGCAGTTACTCGGTCAAAGAAAAACTGTTTTTT; CDR3: CASSYSVKEKLFF
D: NA; length: 13; V: TRBV28; J: TRBJ1-1; size: few; DNA: TGTGCCAGCATTCGGAGCCCGAACACTGAAGCTTTCTTT; CDR3: CASIRSPNTEAFF
D: TRBD2; length: 15; V: TRBV5-6; J: TRBJ2-1; size: NA; DNA: TGTGCCAGCGAGGCGGGCGGGGGGACGTACAATGAGCAGTTCTTC; CDR3: CASEAGGGTYNEQFF
D: NA; length: 15; V: TRBV27; J: TRBJ1-2; size: medium-sized; DNA: TGTGCCAGCAGTTTATCCCCCGACAGTCTGGGTGGCTACACCTTC; CDR3: CASSLSPDSLGGYTF
D: NA; length: 11; V: TRBV2; J: TRBJ2-4; size: NA; DNA: TGTGCCAGCGCCCATGAAACATTCAAGTACTTC; CDR3: CASAHETFKYF
D: NA; length: 12; V: TRBV6-5; J: TRBJ2-3; size: once; DNA: TGTGCCAGCAGTTCTCAGGGTGTTACGCAGTATTTT; CDR3: CASSSQGVTQYF
D: NA; length: 16; V: TRBV7-2; J: TRBJ1-6; size: NA; DNA: TGTGCCAGCAGCACTAATGGGGGGCTATATAATTCACCCCTCCACTTT; CDR3: CASSTNGGLYNSPLHF
D: NA; length: 13; V: TRBV7-9; J: TRBJ2-5; size: NA; DNA: TGTGCCAGCAGCCTATATCGAGGAGAGACCCAGTACTTC; CDR3: CASSLYRGETQYF
D: TRBD2; length: 16; V: TRBV5-1; J: TRBJ2-5; size: NA; DNA: TGCGCCAGCAGCTTTAGGGTAGCGGGGAACCAAGAGACCCAGTACTTC; CDR3: CASSFRVAGNQETQYF
D: NA; length: 16; V: TRBV28; J: TRBJ1-6; size: NA; DNA: TGTGCCAGCAGTTTATTTCCCCGAAGCTTACCATCACCCCTCCACTTT; CDR3: CASSLFPRSLPSPLHF
D: TRBD2; length: 15; V: TRBV7-2; J: TRBJ2-5; size: few; DNA: TGTGCCAGCAGCTTAGCGGGGGGGGTTTGGGAGACCCAGTACTTC; CDR3: CASSLAGGVWETQYF